This T cell receptor beta chain was sequenced during a study of shared clonotypes between healthy human individuals. Background on the study: CD4 naive and CD4 memory each took three plates per donor, while CD8 naive took two and CD8 memory one.

CD8 cells regarded as naive lacked CD45RO, were positively chosen for CCR7, and omitted terminally differentiated effector memory CD45RA+ cells. With 7 bases removed from V and 9 bases from J, the gap between germline ends came to 13 bases. CDR1 and CDR2 from the germline V gene are MNHEY and SMNVEV (reference sequence). The CDR3 extends over 12 amino acids. Some clones are missing from TCRdb's copy, which holds only in-frame ones; the method was immunoSEQ multiplex PCR. Altogether 1.5 million to 2.5 million clones are present, just under 95% being singletons, with the ten largest covering around 1.2%.

Sequencing was performed on naive CD8+ T cells sorted from blood. The genes are TRBV27 and TRBJ2-1; D tentatively fits TRBD1 or TRBD2 (5 bases each). This receptor was obtained from a man younger than 30 in good health. The chain's CDR3 is CASTTYGTEQFF. The CDR3 DNA reads as TGTGCCAGCACCACTTACGGGACTGAGCAGTTCTTC.